This T cell receptor beta chain is drawn from a study of beta chain features in type 1 diabetes. Whole-study findings and limits: Researchers report that Type 1 diabetes patients had moderately but significantly shorter TCRB CDR3s across all four CD4+ subsets.

Central memory, naive, regulatory and stem cell-like memory CD4+ cells were sorted by CD45RO/CCR7/CD25/CD127/CD95/CD27. Isolated RNA was reverse transcribed in full, so expressed TCRB transcripts were sequenced. Generated by immunoSEQ multiplex PCR, the TCRdb table keeps only in-frame clones and is missing some. The repertoire holds roughly 380,000 clones, with roughly a fifth as singletons. About this clone itself: The target antigen is unknown.

The sample taken for sequencing was naive CD4+ T cells from blood. This clonotype was sampled from a woman aged 18-29 years in good health.

CDR3 in amino acids: CATRLAGNSYEQYF. DNA of the CDR3: TGTGCCACCCGACTAGCGGGGAATTCCTACGAGCAGTACTTC. The gene calls are TRBV7-2 and TRBJ2-7; 11 nucleotides match TRBD2. This CDR3 comprises 14 residues. CDR1 SGHTA and CDR2 FQGNSA come from the germline V gene. The trim removed 10 bases at V and 1 base at J, leaving 6 bases unmatched.